This section outlines one TCR beta chain sequence together with its context. Its antigen is currently not known. No qualities accompany the bases; no much larger clone lies one base away. The junction shows trimming of 4 bases on V and 5 bases on J, plus 13 bases between the germline ends. The CDR3 contains 14 residues, cysteine and phenylalanine counted. The only DNA kept is the CDR3, 42 bases in frame from the first base. The germline V gene encodes CDR1 SGHTA and CDR2 FQGTGA. The sample originates from a study of T cells in Graves' hyperthyroidism and ophthalmopathy (dated by TCRdb to about 2019). About the full investigation: Peripheral blood was collected at initial diagnosis, before any treatment. Whether ophthalmopathy could be predicted prospectively was tested in an independent validation cohort made up of 18 to 20 hyperthyroidism patients plus 17 patients who later progressed to ophthalmopathy. The 95 to 100 discovery patients were randomly split 7:3 into training and test sets. Thyroid tissue and blood T-cell repertoires from several Graves' hyperthyroidism patients were also compared in the study. After blood sampling, hyperthyroidism patients were treated with methimazole at a starting dose of 30 mg daily, and ophthalmopathy patients were treated with high-dose intravenous methylprednisolone. The paper reports TCR Vbeta CDR3 sequencing of over 130 peripheral blood samples: fewer than 50 ophthalmopathy, under 80 hyperthyroidism and around 17 progressor patients. A discovery cohort of about a hundred patients, approximately 44 with Graves' ophthalmopathy and 55 to 60 with stable Graves' hyperthyroidism, was used to find distinguishing TCR V-J signatures. General conclusions and limits of the study: Sample size was not statistically predetermined, and investigators were not blinded to group allocation. Blood samples also contained most of the expanded thyroid clonotypes (frequency above 0.001), which suggests that blood repertoires may reflect thyroid immune responses. In validation, progression to ophthalmopathy was predicted by the model with approximately 67% sensitivity and 72.22% specificity, a median of about 6.8 months before onset. Ophthalmopathy was separated from stable hyperthyroidism by a 13 V-J signature model, with approximately 90% sensitivity and about 81% specificity obtained in cross-validation and 80%/75% obtained in testing.

Amplification of TCR beta CDR3 regions was carried out from RNA transcripts. The TCR CDR3 was subjected to a first round of RT-PCR using the HTBI primer set and the Qiagen OneStep RT-PCR kit. A second multiplex PCR round built the libraries, followed by size selection and purification. Sequencing of the libraries was done on an Illumina HiSeq2000 using paired-end 100 bp reads. Regarding the original processing steps: SOAPnuke was used to process the raw data, removing reads that contained adapters or uncalled bases, had a mean Phred below 15, or lacked an exact match to the constant primer or identifier. COPE v1.2.5 was used to merge the high-quality paired reads, and each unique nucleotide sequence was defined as a clonotype. MiTCR v1.1 was used to align the clonotypes against IMGT TRBV, TRBD and TRBJ reference segments. Analysis was restricted to V-J combinations with a frequency above 0.0001, which covered roughly 99% of repertoires. The TCS score was defined as F50 (clonal expansion) divided by E x V (chaos), with BLOSUM62-based TCRdist calculated between CDR3 peptides within each V-J. Welch's t-statistics and random forest reduced roughly 530 V-J features to 13, which were used in a naive Bayes classifier (R e1071). Starting from the raw public reads, TCRdb applied fastp trimming at Q25, assembled clones with MiXCR and retained in-frame beta chains. Under each unique CDR3 protein, matching rows form one entry showing the most common genes and DNA. Here the V and J calls rest on TCRdb's processing, not on the authors' analysis. The sample records hundreds of thousands of distinct CDR3 sequences, around 13% of which are singletons. Jointly, the top ten make up approximately 13% of the sample.

Moderately to severely active disease, a Clinical Activity Score of at least 3, a NOSPECS grade of at least 4, and a duration under 3 months were present in ophthalmopathy patients. Exclusion was applied to patients with uncontrolled infections, other autoimmune diseases, pregnancy or lactation. Diagnoses were established on the basis of clinical symptoms, serum thyroxine and TRAb, thyroid ultrasound, and orbital computed tomography. PBMCs were isolated from roughly 10 ml of fresh peripheral blood by Ficoll-Paque density gradient centrifugation. Trizol reagent was used to extract total RNA, and RNA quality was then checked on an Agilent 2100 Bioanalyzer.

What was sequenced was blood. This chain is built from TRBV7-3 and TRBJ2-3, with no D gene named confidently. The TCR comes from a woman between 50 and 59 years old with Graves' ophthalmopathy. The CDR3 reads CASSSIENLDTQYF. The DNA sequence reads TGTGCCAGCAGCTCCATCGAAAACTTAGATACGCAGTATTTT.